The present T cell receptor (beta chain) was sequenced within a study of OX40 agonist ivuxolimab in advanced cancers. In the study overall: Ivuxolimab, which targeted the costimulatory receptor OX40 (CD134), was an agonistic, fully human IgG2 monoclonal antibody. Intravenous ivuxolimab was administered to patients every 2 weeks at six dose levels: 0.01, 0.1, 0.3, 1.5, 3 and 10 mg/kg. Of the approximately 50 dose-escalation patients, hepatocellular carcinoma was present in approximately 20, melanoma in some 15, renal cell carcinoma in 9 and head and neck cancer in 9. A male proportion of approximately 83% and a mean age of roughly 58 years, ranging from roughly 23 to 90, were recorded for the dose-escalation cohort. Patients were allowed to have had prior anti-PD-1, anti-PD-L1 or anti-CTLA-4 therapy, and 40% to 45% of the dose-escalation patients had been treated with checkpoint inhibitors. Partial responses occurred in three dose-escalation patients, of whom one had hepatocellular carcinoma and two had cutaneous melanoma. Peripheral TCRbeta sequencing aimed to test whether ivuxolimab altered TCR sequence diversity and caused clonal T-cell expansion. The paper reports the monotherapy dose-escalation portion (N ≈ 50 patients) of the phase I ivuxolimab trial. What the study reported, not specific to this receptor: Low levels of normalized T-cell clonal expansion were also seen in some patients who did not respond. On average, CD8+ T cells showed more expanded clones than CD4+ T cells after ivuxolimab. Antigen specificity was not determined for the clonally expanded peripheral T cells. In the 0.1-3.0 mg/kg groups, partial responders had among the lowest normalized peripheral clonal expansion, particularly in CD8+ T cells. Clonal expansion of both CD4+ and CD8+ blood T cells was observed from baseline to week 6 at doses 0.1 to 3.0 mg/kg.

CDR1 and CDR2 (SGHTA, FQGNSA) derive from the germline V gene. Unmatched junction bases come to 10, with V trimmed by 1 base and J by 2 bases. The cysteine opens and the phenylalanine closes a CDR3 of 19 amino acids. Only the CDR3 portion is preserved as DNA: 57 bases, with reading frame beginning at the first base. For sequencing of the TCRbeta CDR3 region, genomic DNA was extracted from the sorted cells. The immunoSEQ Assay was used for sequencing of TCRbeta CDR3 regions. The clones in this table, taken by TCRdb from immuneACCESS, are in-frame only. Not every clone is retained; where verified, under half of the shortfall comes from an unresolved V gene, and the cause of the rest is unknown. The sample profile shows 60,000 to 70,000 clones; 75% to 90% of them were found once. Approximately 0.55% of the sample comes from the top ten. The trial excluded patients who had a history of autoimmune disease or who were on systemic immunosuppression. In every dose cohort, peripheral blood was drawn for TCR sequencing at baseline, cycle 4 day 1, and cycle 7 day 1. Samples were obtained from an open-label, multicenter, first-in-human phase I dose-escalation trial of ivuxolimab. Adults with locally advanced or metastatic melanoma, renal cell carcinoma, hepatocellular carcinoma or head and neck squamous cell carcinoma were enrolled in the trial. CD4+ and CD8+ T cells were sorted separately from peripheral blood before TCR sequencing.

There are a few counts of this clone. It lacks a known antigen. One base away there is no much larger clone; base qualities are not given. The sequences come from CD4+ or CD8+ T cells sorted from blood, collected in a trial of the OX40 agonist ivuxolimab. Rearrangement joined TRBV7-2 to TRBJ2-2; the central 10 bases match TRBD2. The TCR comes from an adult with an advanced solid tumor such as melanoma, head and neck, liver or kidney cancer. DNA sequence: TGTGCCAGCAGCTTAGTCCCCTCTAGCGGGGGTTTTAACACCGGGGAGCTGTTTTTT. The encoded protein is CASSLVPSSGGFNTGELFF.